This T cell receptor (beta chain) was found in a study of radiation and T cells in renal cell carcinoma. Regarding the study as a whole: Without pretreatment biopsies, baseline tumor clonotype presence was undetermined. In blood, top tumor clones expanded by 2 weeks, shrinking by 4.

Time point noted: blood 2 weeks post-SBRT. Treatment specified: 15 Gy SBRT to primary tumor, nephrectomy 4 weeks later. Blood was sampled at baseline, 2 weeks and 4 weeks after SBRT. The CDR3 totals 13 residues. The germline V gene encodes CDR1 PRHDT and CDR2 FYEKMQ (reference sequence). Trimming removed 5 bases from V and 7 bases from J, with 15 bases in between. Notes on this clone: The antigen is not known.

Repertoires were generated with immunoSEQ multiplex PCR, while TCRdb's copy carries only in-frame clones and drops some. The sample shows about 130,000 clones, about 81% of them seen only once. The chain combines TRBV13 with TRBJ2-7; D perhaps matches TRBD1 (5 bases). This receptor was identified in a woman aged 60-75 years with renal cell carcinoma. Sequencing used blood, obtained from a patient whose treatment included radiotherapy and nephrectomy. The CDR3 protein is CASSLEDKKEQYF. CDR3 nucleotide sequence: TGTGCCAGCAGCCTCGAGGACAAAAAGGAGCAGTACTTC.